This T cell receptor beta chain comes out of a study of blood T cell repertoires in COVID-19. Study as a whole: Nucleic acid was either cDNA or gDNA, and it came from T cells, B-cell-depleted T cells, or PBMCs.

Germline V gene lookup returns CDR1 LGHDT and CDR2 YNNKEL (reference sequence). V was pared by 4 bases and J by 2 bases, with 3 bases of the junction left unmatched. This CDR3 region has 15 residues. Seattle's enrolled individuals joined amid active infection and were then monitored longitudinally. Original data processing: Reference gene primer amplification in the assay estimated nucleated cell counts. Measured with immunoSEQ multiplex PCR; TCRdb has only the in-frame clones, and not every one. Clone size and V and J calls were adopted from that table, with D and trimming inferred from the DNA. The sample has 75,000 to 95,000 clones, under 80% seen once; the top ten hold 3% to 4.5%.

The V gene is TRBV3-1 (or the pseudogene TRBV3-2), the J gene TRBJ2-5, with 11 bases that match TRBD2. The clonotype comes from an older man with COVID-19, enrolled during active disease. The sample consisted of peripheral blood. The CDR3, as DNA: TGTGCCAGCAGCCTCGGGACTAGCGGACAAGAGACCCAGTACTTC. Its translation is CASSLGTSGQETQYF.